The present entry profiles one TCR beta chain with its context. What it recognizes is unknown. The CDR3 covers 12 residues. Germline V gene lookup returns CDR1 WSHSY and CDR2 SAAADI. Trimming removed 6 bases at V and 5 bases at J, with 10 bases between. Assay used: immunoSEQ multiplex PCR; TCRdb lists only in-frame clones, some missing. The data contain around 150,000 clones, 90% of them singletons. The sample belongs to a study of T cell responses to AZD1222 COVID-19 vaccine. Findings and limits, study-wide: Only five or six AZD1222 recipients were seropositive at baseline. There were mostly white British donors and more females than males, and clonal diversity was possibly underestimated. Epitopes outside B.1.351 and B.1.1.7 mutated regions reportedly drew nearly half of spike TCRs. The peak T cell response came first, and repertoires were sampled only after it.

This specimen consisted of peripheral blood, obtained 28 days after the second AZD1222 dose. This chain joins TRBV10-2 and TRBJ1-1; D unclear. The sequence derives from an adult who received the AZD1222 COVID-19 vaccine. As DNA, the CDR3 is TGCGCCAGCAGGACCGGGAGGACTGAAGCTTTCTTT. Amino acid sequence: CASRTGRTEAFF.